Shown below are 27 T cell receptor beta chains from a single sample sequenced in a study of beta chain features in type 1 diabetes. Since all of the isolated RNA was reverse transcribed, expressed TCRB transcripts were what got sequenced. Here immunoSEQ multiplex PCR was the method, and the copy in TCRdb shows in-frame clones only, minus some. The repertoire holds hundreds of thousands of clones, with around 12% as singletons. The sample taken for sequencing was naive CD4+ T cells from blood. All receptors derive from a man in his late teens or twenties in good health.

The V and J genes are TRBV7-9 and TRBJ2-3; tentatively, D is TRBD2 (6 bases). Trimming removed 0 bases at V and 7 bases at J, with 11 bases between. The germline CDR1 and CDR2 sequences are SEHNR and FQNEAQ (reference sequence). The CDR3 totals 14 residues. CDR3 sequence: CASSLAGGRHTQYF. The CDR3 coding sequence is TGTGCCAGCAGCTTAGCCGGAGGGAGACATACGCAGTATTTT.

This clone was picked up a small number of times. This sequence joins TRBV7-2 and TRBJ2-1, with 7 bases matching TRBD2. The CDR3 runs to 15 residues. V lost 5 bases to trimming and J lost 4 bases; unmatched junction nucleotides: 8. CDR1 SGHTA and CDR2 FQGNSA come from the germline V gene. The CDR3 sequence is CASSPQSSGYNEQFF. CDR3 DNA sequence: TGTGCCAGCAGCCCCCAAAGTAGCGGGTACAATGAGCAGTTCTTC. The full variable domain, rest sourced from reference TRBV7-2 and TRBJ2-1, is GAGVSQSPSNKVTEKGKDVELRCDPISGHTALYWYRQSLGQGLEFLIYFQGNSAPDKSGLPSDRFSAERTGGSVSTLTIQRTQQEDSAVYLCASSPQSSGYNEQFFGPGTRLTVL.

This clone was counted only a few times. This chain joins TRBV6-5 and TRBJ1-2; D possibly corresponds to TRBD1 (5 bases). V lost 4 bases, J lost 8 bases, and 14 bases lay in between. Germline lookup yields CDR1 MNHEY and CDR2 SVGAGI. There are 13 residues in the CDR3. CDR3 amino acids: CASSSTGGEGYTF. In DNA, the CDR3 is TGTGCCAGCAGTTCCACGGGAGGGGAGGGCTACACCTTC.

The gene calls are TRBV7-9 and TRBJ1-2; 8 bases are shared with TRBD1. With 2 bases clipped from V and 4 bases from J, the junction kept 3 bases outside the gene matches. CDR1 SEHNR and CDR2 FQNEAQ come from the germline V gene (reference sequence). This CDR3 region has 14 residues. The CDR3 DNA is TGTGCCAGCAGCTTACCGACAGGGGTCTATGGCTACACCTTC. This codes for CASSLPTGVYGYTF. The full variable domain, completed using reference TRBV7-9 and TRBJ1-2, is DTGVSQNPRHKITKRGQNVTFRCDPISEHNRLYWYRQTLGQGPEFLTYFQNEAQLEKSRLLSDRFSAERPKGSFSTLEIQRTEQGDSAMYLCASSLPTGVYGYTFGSGTRLTVV.

The rearrangement joins TRBV2 to TRBJ2-1; D uncertain. This CDR3 has 13 residues. The germline V gene has CDR1 SNHLY and CDR2 FYNNEI. The V gene lost 6 bases and the J gene lost 5 bases, with 11 bases spanning the gap. The CDR3 is CASSVDIDNEQFF. As DNA, the CDR3 is TGTGCCAGCAGCGTCGACATTGACAATGAGCAGTTCTTC. Variable domain in full (rest from reference TRBV2 and TRBJ2-1): EPEVTQTPSHQVTQMGQEVILRCVPISNHLYFYWYRQILGQKVEFLVSFYNNEISEKSEIFDDQFSVERPDGSNFTLKIRSTKLEDSAMYFCASSVDIDNEQFFGPGTRLTVL.

This clone was counted a few times. The rearrangement uses TRBV4-3 and TRBJ1-2; D possibly corresponds to TRBD1 (5 bases). The germline V gene has CDR1 LGHNA and CDR2 YSLEER. The CDR3 loop spans 15 amino acids. Trimming took off 1 base at V and 3 bases at J, with 12 bases between the two ends. In DNA form, the CDR3 reads TGCGCCAGCAGCCAAGCCCGGGGGTGGGACTATGGCTACACCTTC. Protein sequence: CASSQARGWDYGYTF.

This chain joins TRBV30 and TRBJ2-5; possible D gene TRBD1, 6 bases. V lost 1 base to trimming and J lost 0 bases, with 9 bases between them. CDR1 is GTSNPN, CDR2 SVGIG, per germline (reference sequence). The length of the CDR3 is 14 residues. CDR3 sequence: CAWSADRYQETQYF. In nucleotides, the CDR3 is TGTGCCTGGAGTGCAGACAGGTACCAAGAGACCCAGTACTTC.

This clone appeared a few times. This chain connects TRBV18 to TRBJ2-7; 11 nucleotides align to TRBD1. This CDR3 comprises 14 residues. Germline trimming cut 6 bases from V and 5 bases from J; bases unmatched to any gene: 6. CDR1 KGHSH and CDR2 LQKENI come from the germline V gene. In nucleotides, the CDR3 is TGTGCCAGCTCGCCCGGGACAGGGGGTGACGAGCAGTACTTC. Residues: CASSPGTGGDEQYF.

This sequence joins TRBV7-2 and TRBJ2-1; TRBD1 matches 12 bases. V was pared by 4 bases and J by 16 bases, with 8 bases of the junction left unmatched. Germline CDR1 is SGHTA and CDR2 is FQGNSA. The length of the CDR3 is 13 residues. The CDR3 DNA reads as TGTGCCAGCAGCTCCGGGGACAGGGGGCTTTTATTCTTC. Translating gives CASSSGDRGLLFF.

The chain links TRBV7-2 to TRBJ2-5; the D gene is possibly TRBD1 (6 bases). The V gene's germline CDR1 is SGHTA and CDR2 FQGNSA. V lost 0 bases and J 2 bases, leaving 10 bases between the germline ends. The CDR3 has 15 amino acids. The CDR3 spells CASSLAGTRQETQYF. CDR3 coding DNA: TGTGCCAGCAGCTTAGCCGGGACAAGACAAGAGACCCAGTACTTC.

This clone occurred a few times. The gene calls are TRBV29-1 and TRBJ2-7, with a possible D match to TRBD2 (7 bases). The V end lost 1 base, the J end lost 0 bases, and 10 bases lay between the germline ends. The CDR3 length is 14 residues. Germline V gene lookup returns CDR1 SQVTM and CDR2 ANQGSEA. The CDR3 loop reads CSVEGRGPSYEQYF. The CDR3, as DNA: TGCAGCGTTGAAGGGCGGGGGCCCTCCTACGAGCAGTACTTC.

This clone has more than one count but fewer than ten. This chain's CDR3 is CASSMVGQGNYEQYF. CDR3 nucleotides: TGTGCCAGTAGTATGGTGGGACAGGGGAACTACGAGCAGTACTTC. J is TRBJ2-7 and V is TRBV19; 10 bases are shared with TRBD1. J lost 3 bases, V lost 3 bases, and 5 bases had no gene match. This CDR3 comprises 15 residues. Looked up from germline, CDR1 is LNHDA and CDR2 is SQIVND (reference sequence).

Here the CDR3 DNA reads TGCAGTGCGTTCGAGGTTTATGGCTACACCTTC. This gives the protein CSAFEVYGYTF. This sequence joins TRBV20-1 and TRBJ1-2; D gene ambiguous. Germline lookup yields CDR1 DFQATT and CDR2 SNEGSKA (reference sequence). The CDR3 is 11 amino acids. With 6 bases removed from V and 5 bases from J, the gap between germline ends came to 10 bases.

This chain uses TRBV7-8 with TRBJ1-5; 9 nucleotides agree with TRBD1. The CDR3 covers 21 residues. V shed 5 bases, J shed 2 bases, and the junction held 22 bases outside the gene matches. Germline assignment: CDR1 SGHVS and CDR2 FQNEAQ. CDR3 bases: TGTGCCAGCAGCCACCTTCGTGTTCCGGGACAGGGAGTCTCGGGCAATCAGCCCCAGCATTTT. This gives the protein CASSHLRVPGQGVSGNQPQHF.

This clone has just a few counts. The gene calls are TRBV5-1 and TRBJ2-1; the D gene is possibly TRBD2 (5 bases). The germline V gene has CDR1 SGHRS and CDR2 YFSETQ. CDR3 length: 12 amino acids. With 4 bases removed from V and 8 bases from J, the gap between germline ends came to 10 bases. As DNA, the CDR3 is TGCGCCAGCAGCGGGAGTGGGGATGAGCAGTTCTTC. Encoded protein: CASSGSGDEQFF.

The rearrangement links TRBV7-9 to TRBJ1-4; D call uncertain. Germline loops: CDR1 SEHNR, CDR2 FQNEAQ (reference sequence). The CDR3 extends over 14 amino acids. Trimming stripped 2 bases from V and 8 bases from J, with 12 bases between. The CDR3 DNA reads as TGTGCCAGCAGCTTACAGGTGGGCCGGGAAAAACTGTTTTTT. It yields the protein CASSLQVGREKLFF.

V gene TRBV4-2 combines with J gene TRBJ2-1, with 13 positions matching TRBD2. Trimming took 0 bases from V and 6 from J; bases not matched to a gene: 2. Germline V gene sequence: CDR1 LGHNA, CDR2 YNFKEQ. The CDR3 runs 16 residues. In nucleotides, the CDR3 is TGTGCCAGCAGCCAAGAGGGACTAGCGGGGTCCAATGAGCAGTTCTTC. Translated, it gives CASSQEGLAGSNEQFF.

This chain connects TRBV6-6 to TRBJ2-7, with D hard to call. Trimming took 2 bases from V and 4 from J, leaving 6 bases between them. The CDR3 runs 12 residues. Germline loops: CDR1 MNHNY, CDR2 SVGAGI (reference sequence). CDR3 protein: CASSYRSYEQYF. CDR3 DNA: TGTGCCAGCAGTTACCGTTCGTACGAGCAGTACTTC.

This rearrangement joins TRBV25-1 to TRBJ2-1; TRBD2 agrees at 14 bases. Germline V gene sequence: CDR1 MGHDK, CDR2 SYGVNS. The ends lost 6 bases at V and 9 bases at J; junction bases unmatched: 4. This CDR3 has 14 residues. The CDR3 DNA is TGTGCCAGCAGGACTAGCGGGGGGGCGATTGAGCAGTTCTTC. Its protein is CASRTSGGAIEQFF.

This chain connects TRBV6-5 to TRBJ2-7; maybe TRBD2 (5 bases). Trimming removed 2 bases from V and 7 bases from J, with 15 bases in between. From germline, CDR1 is MNHEY and CDR2 SVGAGI. This CDR3 has 14 residues. The CDR3, as DNA: TGTGCCAGCAGTTACGCCCCGGGGTCGAGTGAGCAGTACTTC. It encodes CASSYAPGSSEQYF.

Only a few counts were recorded for this clone. The chain recombines TRBV29-1 with TRBJ1-1, with 8 bases fitting TRBD1. Germline CDR1 and CDR2: SQVTM and ANQGSEA. V lost 4 bases to trimming and J lost 4 bases; unmatched junction nucleotides: 5. The CDR3 has 13 residues. CDR3 sequence (DNA): TGCAGCGTTGCAGTTACAGGGGGCACTGAAGCTTTCTTT. This sequence encodes CSVAVTGGTEAFF.

The rearrangement links TRBV15 to TRBJ1-3; D unresolved. Germline CDR1 LNHNV, CDR2 YYDKDF (reference sequence). Trimming removed 6 bases at V and 4 bases at J, with 19 bases between. The CDR3 has 16 amino acids. CDR3 in amino acids: CATSQSDWEQGNTIYF. The CDR3 region has the DNA TGTGCCACCAGTCAAAGTGATTGGGAGCAGGGAAACACCATATATTTT.

Concerning this clone itself: This sample also contains other DNA sequences that code for the same CDR3. The V and J genes are TRBV18 and TRBJ1-5, with D tentatively TRBD1 (5 bases). The CDR3 is made up of 15 amino acids. Germline CDR1 is KGHSH and CDR2 is LQKENI. Trimming removed 2 bases from V and 0 bases from J, with 8 bases in between. CDR3 in DNA: TGTGCCAGCTCACCAGACAGCAATAGCAATCAGCCCCAGCATTTT. This codes for CASSPDSNSNQPQHF. Using reference TRBV18 and TRBJ1-5 for the parts outside the CDR3, the full variable domain is NAGVMQNPRHLVRRRGQEARLRCSPMKGHSHVYWYRQLPEEGLKFMVYLQKENIIDESGMPKERFSAEFPKEGPSILRIQQVVRGDSAAYFCASSPDSNSNQPQHFGDGTRLSIL.

In its sample, this clone was seen a few times. The CDR3 DNA is TGTGCCAGCAGTGAGCTAAATAACCTCTACGAGCAGTACTTC. Protein sequence: CASSELNNLYEQYF. The chain employs TRBV28 and TRBJ2-7; D not certain. V was clipped by 5 bases and J by 3 bases, with 14 bases between them. The germline V gene has CDR1 MDHEN and CDR2 SYDVKM. The CDR3 runs 14 residues.

There are a few counts of this clone. The gene calls are TRBV7-2 and TRBJ1-1; perhaps TRBD1 as D (6 bases). Trimming shortened V by 3 bases and J by 4 bases, and 12 bases separated the two germline ends. The length of the CDR3 is 14 residues. Germline-derived CDR1 and CDR2 are SGHTA and FQGNSA. As DNA, the CDR3 is TGTGCCAGCAGCTTGTCAGGGGCTACCACTGAAGCTTTCTTT. Translation: CASSLSGATTEAFF. Complete variable domain (other parts from reference TRBV7-2 and TRBJ1-1): GAGVSQSPSNKVTEKGKDVELRCDPISGHTALYWYRQSLGQGLEFLIYFQGNSAPDKSGLPSDRFSAERTGGSVSTLTIQRTQQEDSAVYLCASSLSGATTEAFFGQGTRLTVV.

The J gene is TRBJ2-3, the V gene TRBV9, with D maybe TRBD2 (5 bases). The CDR3 length is 16 residues. Germline V gene data show CDR1 as SGDLS and CDR2 as YYNGEE. Trimming left V 0 bases short and J 0 bases short, with 11 bases between. The CDR3: CASSVAPGSSTDTQYF. In DNA, the CDR3 is TGTGCCAGCAGCGTAGCTCCGGGGTCTAGCACAGATACGCAGTATTTT.

The genes are TRBV29-1 and TRBJ1-2; 9 bases fit TRBD1. The CDR3 extends over 12 amino acids. From germline, CDR1 is SQVTM and CDR2 ANQGSEA. V shed 7 bases and J 7 bases; nucleotides not matched to a gene: 7. The CDR3 nucleotides are TGCAGCGGGGGACAGGGAGTGGGTGGCTACACCTTC. It encodes CSGGQGVGGYTF.